The rows below give T cell receptor beta chains drawn from one sample of a study of cytomegalovirus exposure and HLA in healthy donors. Measured with immunoSEQ multiplex PCR; TCRdb has only the in-frame clones, and not every one. The sample has about 110,000 clones; over 60% are singletons. Sequencing was done on a sample of PBMCs. These receptors were taken from a man aged 25-40 years in good health and CMV-seropositive. CDR3s include the opening cysteine and the closing phenylalanine or tryptophan. The D gene is left open where the match is weak. The size entry is marked missing in some rows and otherwise reads once, few, many or a size class.

>.|TRBJ1-1|TRBV28|.
TGTGCCAGCAGCCAAAGACGGGTCACTGAAGCTTTCTTT
CASSQRRVTEAFF
>TRBD1|TRBJ1-1|TRBV10-3|.
TGTGCCGCAGTGGCCCTCGACAGGGCTGCGCCTGAAGCTTTCTTT
CAAVALDRAAPEAFF
>TRBD1|TRBJ2-7|TRBV11-2|.
TGTGCCAGCAGCGAGCCGGGACAGAGCTTATACGAGCAGTACTTC
CASSEPGQSLYEQYF
>TRBD1|TRBJ1-5|TRBV27|.
TGTGCCAGCAGTCCCGGGACAGGGGGAACCCCCCAGCATTTT
CASSPGTGGTPQHF
>.|TRBJ2-3|TRBV10-3|.
TGTGCCATCAGGGGAGCTCCGGCTCTCACAGATACGCAGTATTTT
CAIRGAPALTDTQYF
>.|TRBJ1-5|TRBV2|.
TGTGCCAGCAGGCCGGGACATACTAATCAGCCCCAGCATTTT
CASRPGHTNQPQHF
>TRBD2|TRBJ2-1|TRBV5-1|.
TGCGCCAGCAGCGAAGGGACTAGCGGGGGCAATGAGCAGTTCTTC
CASSEGTSGGNEQFF
>TRBD1|TRBJ1-3|TRBV5-6|few
TGTGCCAGCAGCTGGGACAGGGGTCAGAGCTCTGGAAACACCATATATTTT
CASSWDRGQSSGNTIYF
>TRBD1|TRBJ1-1|TRBV19|.
TGTGCCAGTATTAAGTCCGGGACAGCAGACACTGAAGCTTTCTTT
CASIKSGTADTEAFF
>.|TRBJ2-5|TRBV6-6|.
TGTGCCAGCAGTTTGCAGGGTGAGACCCAGTACTTC
CASSLQGETQYF
>.|TRBJ2-1|TRBV4-3|.
TGCGCCAGCAGCCAAGCGGTGATAGCTCTCAATGAGCAGTTCTTC
CASSQAVIALNEQFF
>TRBD1|TRBJ2-2|TRBV14|.
TGTGCCAGCGGAACAGGGGTGGGCACCGGGGAGCTGTTTTTT
CASGTGVGTGELFF
>.|TRBJ1-3|TRBV7-2|.
TGTGCCAGCAGCTTAGCTGTGAGCTCTGGAAACACCATATATTTT
CASSLAVSSGNTIYF
>TRBD1|TRBJ1-2|TRBV28|.
TGTGCCAGCAGCTATAGAATAGCCCGGCGGACAGGGGATGGCTACACCTTC
CASSYRIARRTGDGYTF
>.|TRBJ2-5|TRBV18|.
TGTGCCAGCTCACCACTCGGAGAGACCCAGTACTTC
CASSPLGETQYF
>.|TRBJ1-6|TRBV7-8|once
TGTGCCAGCAGCTTAGTACCCCTTCAGGGTGCGAGTTCACCCCTCCACTTT
CASSLVPLQGASSPLHF
>TRBD1|TRBJ1-5|TRBV4-1|few
TGTGCCAGCAGCACAGGGGGAGGTCAGCCCCAGCATTTT
CASSTGGGQPQHF
>TRBD1|TRBJ1-5|TRBV2|few
TGTGCCAGCAGGGGGACAGAAGATCAGCCCCAGCATTTT
CASRGTEDQPQHF
>TRBD2|TRBJ2-7|TRBV15|once
TGTGCCACCAGCAGGGGGGGAGGGAGCTCCTACGAGCAGTACTTC
CATSRGGGSSYEQYF
>TRBD1|TRBJ2-5|TRBV5-1|.
TGCGCCAGCAGCTTGTCCCGGACAGGGGCGGGACAAGAGACCCAGTACTTC
CASSLSRTGAGQETQYF
>TRBD1|TRBJ1-6|TRBV7-9|.
TGTGCCAGCCAGGGACAGGGGAATTCACCCCTCCACTTT
CASQGQGNSPLHF
>.|TRBJ1-3|TRBV14|.
TGTGCCAGCAGCCAAGAGGACAAGAACCGAAACACCATATATTTT
CASSQEDKNRNTIYF
>TRBD2|TRBJ2-5|TRBV6-5|.
TGTGCCAGCAGGAGAGCGGGGGGGAGGAGAGAGACCCAGTACTTC
CASRRAGGRRETQYF
>.|TRBJ1-6|TRBV19|.
TGTGCCAGTAGCCCCCTACCGAGGCAGTCACCCCTCCACTTT
CASSPLPRQSPLHF
>.|TRBJ2-1|TRBV10-3|.
TGTGCCATCGGTCCACCGGCTAGCACCAATGAGCAGTTCTTC
CAIGPPASTNEQFF
>.|TRBJ2-7|TRBV27|.
TGTGCCAGCAGGACGTCCAGCTACAGGGTCCACGAGCAGTACTTC
CASRTSSYRVHEQYF
>TRBD2|TRBJ2-1|TRBV11-3|.
TGTGCCAGCAGCCTGCCGGGGGGTGAGCAGTTCTTC
CASSLPGGEQFF
>TRBD1|TRBJ1-2|TRBV5-1|once
TGCGCCAGCAGCTCCGGACAGGGGTACTATGGCTACACCTTC
CASSSGQGYYGYTF
>TRBD2|TRBJ2-7|TRBV9|.
TGTGCCAGCAGCTCTGGCGGGGGGACCTACGAGCAGTACTTC
CASSSGGGTYEQYF
>.|TRBJ1-2|TRBV5-8|.
TGTGCCAGCAGTCTCGACTACTATGGCTACACCTTC
CASSLDYYGYTF
>TRBD2|TRBJ2-7|TRBV7-3|.
TGTGCCAGCAGTCTAACGGGGGGGGACGAGCAGTACTTC
CASSLTGGDEQYF
>.|TRBJ2-3|TRBV27|.
TGTGCCAGCGGCCTGGGGGGTAGGACAGATACGCAGTATTTT
CASGLGGRTDTQYF
>TRBD1|TRBJ1-6|TRBV2|.
TGTGCCAGCAGCTTAAGACAGGGGGTCTCACCCCTCCACTTT
CASSLRQGVSPLHF
>TRBD1|TRBJ2-1|TRBV27|.
TGTGCCAGCGGACGAGACAGGGGTTATGAGCAGTTCTTC
CASGRDRGYEQFF
>TRBD2|TRBJ2-3|TRBV5-4|.
TGTGCCAGCAGCTTGGTGTCTAGCGGGGGCGATACGCAGTATTTT
CASSLVSSGGDTQYF
>TRBD2|TRBJ2-7|TRBV28|.
TGTGCCAGCAGCCAACCCACTAGCGGGGGGTACGAGCAGTACTTC
CASSQPTSGGYEQYF
>.|TRBJ2-2|TRBV7-2|.
TGTGCCAGCAGCTTTAGCCTTGGCCCCGGGGAGCTGTTTTTT
CASSFSLGPGELFF
>.|TRBJ1-3|TRBV9|.
TGTGCCAGCAGCGTAGCGGCCAGGGTGGAGAACACCATATATTTT
CASSVAARVENTIYF
>TRBD2|TRBJ2-2|TRBV5-4|.
TGTGCCAGCAGCACAACTCTAGCGGGGACGAACACCGGGGAGCTGTTTTTT
CASSTTLAGTNTGELFF
>TRBD1|TRBJ1-5|TRBV11-2|few
TGTGCCAGCAGCAGGGACAGGGGTCATCAGCCCCAGCATTTT
CASSRDRGHQPQHF
>.|TRBJ2-2|TRBV10-3|.
TGTGCCATCAGTGGTGGCAGGGGGGCCATTAACACCGGGGAGCTGTTTTTT
CAISGGRGAINTGELFF
>.|TRBJ1-1|TRBV2|once
TGTGCCAGCAGTGAAGCGGGCAGCAACACTGAAGCTTTCTTT
CASSEAGSNTEAFF